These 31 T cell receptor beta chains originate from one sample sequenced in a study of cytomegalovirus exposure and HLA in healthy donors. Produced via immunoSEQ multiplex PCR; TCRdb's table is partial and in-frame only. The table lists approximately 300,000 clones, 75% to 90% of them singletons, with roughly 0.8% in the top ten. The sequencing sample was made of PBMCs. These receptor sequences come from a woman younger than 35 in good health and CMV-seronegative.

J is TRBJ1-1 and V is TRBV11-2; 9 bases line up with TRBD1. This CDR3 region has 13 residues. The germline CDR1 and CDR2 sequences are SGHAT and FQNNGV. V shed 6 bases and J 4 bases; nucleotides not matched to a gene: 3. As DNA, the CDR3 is TGTGCCAGCAGTAGGGGACAGGGCACTGAAGCTTTCTTT. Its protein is CASSRGQGTEAFF.

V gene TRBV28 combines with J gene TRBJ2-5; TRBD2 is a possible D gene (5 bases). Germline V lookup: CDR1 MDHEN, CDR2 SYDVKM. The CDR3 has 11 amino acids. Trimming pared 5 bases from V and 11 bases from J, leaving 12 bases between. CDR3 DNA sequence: TGTGCCAGCAGTGTTTATCGGACTCAGTACTTC. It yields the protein CASSVYRTQYF.

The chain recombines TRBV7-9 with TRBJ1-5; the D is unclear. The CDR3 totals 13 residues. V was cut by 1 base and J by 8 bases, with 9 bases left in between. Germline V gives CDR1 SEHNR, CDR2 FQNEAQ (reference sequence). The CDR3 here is CASSLEPAEPQHF. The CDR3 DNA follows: TGTGCCAGCAGCTTAGAGCCCGCTGAGCCCCAGCATTTT.

The CDR3: CASSISGVGEQYF. Written as DNA, the CDR3 is TGTGCCAGCAGCATATCAGGGGTTGGCGAGCAGTACTTC. J is TRBJ2-7 and V is TRBV5-6, with D perhaps TRBD1 (6 bases). This CDR3 contains 13 residues. V was clipped by 4 bases and J by 6 bases, with 14 bases between them. Per the germline V gene, CDR1 is SGHDT and CDR2 is YYEEEE.

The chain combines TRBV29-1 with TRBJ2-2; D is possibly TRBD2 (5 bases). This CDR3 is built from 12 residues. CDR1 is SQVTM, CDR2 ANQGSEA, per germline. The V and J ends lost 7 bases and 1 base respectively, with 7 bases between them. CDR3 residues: CSAEGNTGELFF. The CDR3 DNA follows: TGCAGCGCCGAGGGGAACACCGGGGAGCTGTTTTTT.

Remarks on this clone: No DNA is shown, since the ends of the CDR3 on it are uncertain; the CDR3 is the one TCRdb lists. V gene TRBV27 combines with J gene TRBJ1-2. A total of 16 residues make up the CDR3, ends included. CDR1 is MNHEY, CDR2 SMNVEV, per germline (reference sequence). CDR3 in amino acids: CASSLSLRTSNYGYTF.

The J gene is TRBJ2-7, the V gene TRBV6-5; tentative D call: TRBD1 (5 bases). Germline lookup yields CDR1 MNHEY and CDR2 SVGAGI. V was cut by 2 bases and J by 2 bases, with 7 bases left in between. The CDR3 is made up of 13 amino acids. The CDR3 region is CASSYGRAYEQYF. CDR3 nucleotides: TGTGCCAGCAGTTACGGCAGGGCCTACGAGCAGTACTTC.

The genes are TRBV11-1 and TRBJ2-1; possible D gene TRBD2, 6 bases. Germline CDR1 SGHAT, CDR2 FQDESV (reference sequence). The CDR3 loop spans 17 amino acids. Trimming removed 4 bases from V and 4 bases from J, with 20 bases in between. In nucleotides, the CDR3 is TGTGCCAGCAGCTACCGACTAGGGAGAAACGAATACAATGAGCAGTTCTTC. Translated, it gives CASSYRLGRNEYNEQFF.

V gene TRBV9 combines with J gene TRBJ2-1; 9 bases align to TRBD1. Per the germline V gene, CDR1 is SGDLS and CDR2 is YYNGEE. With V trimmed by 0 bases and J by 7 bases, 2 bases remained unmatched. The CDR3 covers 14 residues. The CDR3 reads CASSVDGQGNEQFF. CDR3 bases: TGTGCCAGCAGCGTAGACGGACAGGGGAATGAGCAGTTCTTC.

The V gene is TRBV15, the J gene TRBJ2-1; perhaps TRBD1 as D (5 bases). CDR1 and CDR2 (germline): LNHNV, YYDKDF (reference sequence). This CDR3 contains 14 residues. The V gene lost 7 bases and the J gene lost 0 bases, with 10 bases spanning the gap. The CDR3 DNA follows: TGTGCCACCACCACAGGTGCCTCCTACAATGAGCAGTTCTTC. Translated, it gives CATTTGASYNEQFF.

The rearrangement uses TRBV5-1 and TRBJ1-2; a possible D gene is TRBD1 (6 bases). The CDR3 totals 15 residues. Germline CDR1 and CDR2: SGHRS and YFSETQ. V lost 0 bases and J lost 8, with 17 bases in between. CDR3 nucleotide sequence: TGCGCCAGCAGCTTGGCCGGTAGGGCAGGGGAAGGCTACACCTTC. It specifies CASSLAGRAGEGYTF.

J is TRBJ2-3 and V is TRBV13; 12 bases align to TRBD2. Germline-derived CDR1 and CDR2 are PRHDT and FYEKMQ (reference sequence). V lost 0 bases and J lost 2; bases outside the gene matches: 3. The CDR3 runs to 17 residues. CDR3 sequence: CASSLGTSGSSTDTQYF. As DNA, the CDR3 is TGTGCCAGCAGCTTAGGGACTAGCGGGAGTTCCACAGATACGCAGTATTTT.

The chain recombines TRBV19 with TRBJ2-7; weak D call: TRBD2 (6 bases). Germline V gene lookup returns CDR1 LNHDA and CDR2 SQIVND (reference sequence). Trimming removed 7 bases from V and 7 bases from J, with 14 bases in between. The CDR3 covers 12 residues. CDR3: CASKGGSGEQYF. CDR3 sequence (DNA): TGTGCCAGTAAGGGAGGCTCGGGGGAGCAGTACTTC. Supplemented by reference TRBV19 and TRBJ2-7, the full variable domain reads DGGITQSPKYLFRKEGQNVTLSCEQNLNHDAMYWYRQDPGQGLRLIYYSQIVNDFQKGDIAEGYSVSREKKESFPLTVTSAQKNPTAFYLCASKGGSGEQYFGPGTRLTVT.

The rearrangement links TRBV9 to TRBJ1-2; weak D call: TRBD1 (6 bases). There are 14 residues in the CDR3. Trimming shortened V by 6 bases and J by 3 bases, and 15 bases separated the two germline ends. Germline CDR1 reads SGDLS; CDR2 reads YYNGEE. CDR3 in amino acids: CASNPRGGDYGYTF. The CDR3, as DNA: TGTGCCAGCAACCCGCGAGGGGGGGACTATGGCTACACCTTC. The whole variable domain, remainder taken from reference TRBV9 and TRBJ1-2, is DSGVTQTPKHLITATGQRVTLRCSPRSGDLSVYWYQQSLDQGLQFLIQYYNGEERAKGNILERFSAQQFPDLHSELNLSSLELGDSALYFCASNPRGGDYGYTFGSGTRLTVV.

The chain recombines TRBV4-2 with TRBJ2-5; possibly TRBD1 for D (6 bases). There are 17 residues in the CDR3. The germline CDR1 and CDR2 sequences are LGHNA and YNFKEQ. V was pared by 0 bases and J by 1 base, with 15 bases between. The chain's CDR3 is CASSQDKGAGAQETQYF. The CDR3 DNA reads TGTGCCAGCAGCCAAGATAAAGGGGCAGGGGCCCAAGAGACCCAGTACTTC.

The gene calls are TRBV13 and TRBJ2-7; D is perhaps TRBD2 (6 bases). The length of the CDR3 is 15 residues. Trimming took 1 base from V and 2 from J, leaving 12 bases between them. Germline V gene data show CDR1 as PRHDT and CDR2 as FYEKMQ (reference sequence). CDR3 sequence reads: CASSLVRESTYEQYF. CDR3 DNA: TGTGCCAGCAGCTTAGTTCGGGAGTCCACCTACGAGCAGTACTTC. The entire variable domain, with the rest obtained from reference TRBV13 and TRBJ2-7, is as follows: AAGVIQSPRHLIKEKRETATLKCYPIPRHDTVYWYQQGPGQDPQFLISFYEKMQSDKGSIPDRFSAQQFSDYHSELNMSSLELGDSALYFCASSLVRESTYEQYFGPGTRLTVT.

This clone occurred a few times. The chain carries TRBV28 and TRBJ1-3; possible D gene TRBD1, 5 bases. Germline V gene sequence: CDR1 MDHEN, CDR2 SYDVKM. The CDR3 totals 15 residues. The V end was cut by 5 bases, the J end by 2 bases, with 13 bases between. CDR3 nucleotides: TGTGCCAGCAGTCTCCCCCCGGGGGCTGGAAACACCATATATTTT. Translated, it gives CASSLPPGAGNTIYF.

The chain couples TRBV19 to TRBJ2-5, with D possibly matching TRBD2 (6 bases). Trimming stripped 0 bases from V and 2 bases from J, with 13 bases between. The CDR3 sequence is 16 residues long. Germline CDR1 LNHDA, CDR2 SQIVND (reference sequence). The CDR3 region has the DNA TGTGCCAGTAGTATAGACTCAGGAGGGGAACAAGAGACCCAGTACTTC. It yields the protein CASSIDSGGEQETQYF.

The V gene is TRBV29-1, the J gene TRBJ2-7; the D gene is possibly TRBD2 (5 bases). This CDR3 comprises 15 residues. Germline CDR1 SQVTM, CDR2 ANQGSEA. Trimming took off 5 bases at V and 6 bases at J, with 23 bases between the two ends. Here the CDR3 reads CSVQQAVGGGGEQYF. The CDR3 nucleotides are TGCAGCGTTCAGCAAGCGGTAGGTGGCGGCGGCGAGCAGTACTTC.

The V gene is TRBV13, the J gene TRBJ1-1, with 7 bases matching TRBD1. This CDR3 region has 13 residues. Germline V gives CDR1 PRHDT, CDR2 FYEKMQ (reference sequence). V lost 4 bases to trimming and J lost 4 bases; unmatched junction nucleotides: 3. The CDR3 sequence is CASSSYRGTEAFF. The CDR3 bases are TGTGCCAGCAGCTCGTACAGGGGCACTGAAGCTTTCTTT. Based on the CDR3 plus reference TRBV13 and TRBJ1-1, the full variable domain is AAGVIQSPRHLIKEKRETATLKCYPIPRHDTVYWYQQGPGQDPQFLISFYEKMQSDKGSIPDRFSAQQFSDYHSELNMSSLELGDSALYFCASSSYRGTEAFFGQGTRLTVV.

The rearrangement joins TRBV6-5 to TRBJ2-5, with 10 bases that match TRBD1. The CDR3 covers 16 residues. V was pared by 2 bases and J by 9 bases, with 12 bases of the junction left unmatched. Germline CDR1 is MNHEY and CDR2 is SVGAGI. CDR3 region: CASSYAGQGPPVAQYF. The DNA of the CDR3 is TGTGCCAGCAGTTACGCGGGACAGGGGCCCCCCGTTGCCCAGTACTTC.

The CDR3 loop reads CASSSPLQGHNEQFF. CDR3 DNA sequence: TGTGCCAGCAGTTCCCCTCTACAGGGGCACAATGAGCAGTTCTTC. The chain links TRBV27 to TRBJ2-1, with 7 bases aligning to TRBD1. Germline V CDR1 and CDR2: MNHEY, SMNVEV (reference sequence). The V segment lost 4 bases and the J segment 5 bases; nucleotides outside the gene matches: 8. The CDR3 is 15 amino acids.

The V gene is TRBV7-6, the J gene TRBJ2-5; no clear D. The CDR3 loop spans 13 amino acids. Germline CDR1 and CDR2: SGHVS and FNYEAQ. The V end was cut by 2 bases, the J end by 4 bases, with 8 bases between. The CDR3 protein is CASSLTPGETQYF. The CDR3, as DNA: TGTGCCAGCAGCTTAACCCCGGGAGAGACCCAGTACTTC.

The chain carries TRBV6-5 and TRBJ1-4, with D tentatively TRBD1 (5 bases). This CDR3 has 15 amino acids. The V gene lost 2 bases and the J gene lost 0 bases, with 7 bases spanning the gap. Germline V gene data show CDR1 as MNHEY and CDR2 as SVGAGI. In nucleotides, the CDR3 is TGTGCCAGCAGTTACGGGGACTCAACTAATGAAAAACTGTTTTTT. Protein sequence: CASSYGDSTNEKLFF.

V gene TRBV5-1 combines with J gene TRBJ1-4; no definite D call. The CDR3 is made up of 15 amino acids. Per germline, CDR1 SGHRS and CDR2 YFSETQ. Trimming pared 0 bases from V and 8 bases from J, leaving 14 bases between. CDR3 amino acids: CASSLAGRSLEKLFF. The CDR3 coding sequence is TGCGCCAGCAGCTTGGCGGGTCGAAGCCTGGAAAAACTGTTTTTT.

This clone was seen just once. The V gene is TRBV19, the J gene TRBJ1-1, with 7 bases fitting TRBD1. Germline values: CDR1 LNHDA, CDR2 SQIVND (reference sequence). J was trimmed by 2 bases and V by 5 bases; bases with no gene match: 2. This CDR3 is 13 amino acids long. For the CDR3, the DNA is TGTGCCAGTAGTGACAGGGTCAACACTGAAGCTTTCTTT. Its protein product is CASSDRVNTEAFF.

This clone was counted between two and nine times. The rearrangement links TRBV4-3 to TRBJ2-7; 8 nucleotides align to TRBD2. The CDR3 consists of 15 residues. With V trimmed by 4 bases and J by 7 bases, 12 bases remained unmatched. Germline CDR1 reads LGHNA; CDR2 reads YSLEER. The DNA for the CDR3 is TGCGCCAGCAGCCCCGGGACTAGAGATCACGGGGAGCAGTACTTC. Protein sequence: CASSPGTRDHGEQYF.

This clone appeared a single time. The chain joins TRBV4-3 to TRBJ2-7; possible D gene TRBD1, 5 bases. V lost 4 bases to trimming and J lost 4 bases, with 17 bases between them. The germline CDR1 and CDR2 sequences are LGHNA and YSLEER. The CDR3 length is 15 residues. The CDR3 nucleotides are TGCGCCAGCAGCCCGGACACTGCAACAGTTTACGAGCAGTACTTC. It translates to CASSPDTATVYEQYF.

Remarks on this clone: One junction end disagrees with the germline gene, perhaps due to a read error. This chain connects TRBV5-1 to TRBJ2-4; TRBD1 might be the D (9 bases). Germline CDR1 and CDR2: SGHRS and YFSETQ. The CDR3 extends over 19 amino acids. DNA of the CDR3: TGCGCCAGCAGGTTGGGACAGGGTACTAGCGGAGGGGGTCAAAACATTCAGTACTTC. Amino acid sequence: CASRLGQGTSGGGQNIQYF.

The CDR3 DNA follows: TGCGCCAGCAGCCCCCACAGACTGAACACTGAAGCTTTCTTT. Translated, it gives CASSPHRLNTEAFF. J is TRBJ1-1 and V is TRBV4-3; D unclear. V gave up 4 bases and J gave up 0 bases, with 9 bases separating them. The V gene's germline CDR1 is LGHNA and CDR2 YSLEER. The CDR3 loop spans 14 amino acids.

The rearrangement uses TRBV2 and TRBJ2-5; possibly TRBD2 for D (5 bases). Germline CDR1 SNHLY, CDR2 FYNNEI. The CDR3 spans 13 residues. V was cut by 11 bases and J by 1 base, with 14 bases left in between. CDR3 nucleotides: TGTGCCGGTCTCCGGGGAGCCCAAGAGACCCAGTACTTC. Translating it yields CAGLRGAQETQYF.